The 24 T cell receptor beta chains reported below all come from one sample, sequenced in a study of tumor-infiltrating lymphocytes in oesophageal squamous cell carcinoma. TCRdb analysed the PCR reads with MiXCR anew, one entry per CDR3 protein. The table lists 12,000 or so distinct CDR3 sequences, about 55% of them singletons. The sequenced sample consisted of esophageal tumor tissue. The receptor set was obtained from a female donor with esophageal squamous cell carcinoma.

The gene calls are TRBV6-2 or TRBV6-3 and TRBJ1-1; tentatively, D is TRBD1 (5 bases). The V end was cut by 9 bases, the J end by 5 bases, with 13 bases between. CDR1 is MNHEY, CDR2 SVGEGT, per germline. The CDR3 has 12 residues. The CDR3 is CASQTARTEAFF. In DNA, the CDR3 is TGTGCCAGTCAGACAGCAAGGACTGAAGCTTTCTTT.

This clonotype is medium-sized by share. The rearrangement uses TRBV12-3 or TRBV12-4 and TRBJ1-1; a weak D match, TRBD1 (6 bases). V was clipped by 5 bases and J by 3 bases, with 13 bases between them. CDR3 size: 14 residues. The CDR3 sequence is CASSTGGGYTEAFF. CDR3 bases: TGTGCCAGCAGTACAGGAGGGGGGTACACTGAAGCTTTCTTT.

This chain links TRBV7-2 with TRBJ1-5; D not certain. This CDR3 spans 16 amino acids. Germline CDR1 is SGHTA and CDR2 is FQGNSA. V lost 1 base to trimming and J lost 0 bases, with 10 bases between them. CDR3 residues: CASSLVSWYSNQPQHF. CDR3 in DNA: TGTGCCAGCAGCTTAGTTAGCTGGTATAGCAATCAGCCCCAGCATTTT.

This chain connects TRBV7-3 to TRBJ1-1; D unclear. This CDR3 spans 13 amino acids. Trimming took 5 bases from V and 7 from J, leaving 14 bases between them. Per the germline V gene, CDR1 is SGHTA and CDR2 is FQGTGA. The CDR3 reads CASSPQAGVEAFF. CDR3 bases: TGTGCCAGCAGCCCCCAGGCGGGCGTTGAAGCTTTCTTT.

This clonotype was seen only a few times. CDR3 in amino acids: CASSLDSALGLYGYTF. CDR3 DNA: TGTGCCAGCAGCTTAGACAGCGCCCTGGGGCTCTATGGCTACACCTTC. This sequence joins TRBV7-2 and TRBJ2-5, with D maybe TRBD1 (5 bases). The closer fit of TRBJ1-2 to the DNA end suggests the J call may be wrong. The germline V gene encodes CDR1 SGHTA and CDR2 FQGNSA. This CDR3 is built from 16 residues.

As concerns this clonotype: It may be a read error: a sequence one base away is much more abundant. The CDR3: CSANLGESSYNEQYF. The CDR3 DNA reads TGCAGTGCTAATCTAGGCGAGAGCTCCTACAATGAGCAGTACTTC. The chain couples TRBV20-1 to TRBJ2-1; D ambiguous. The better agreement between TRBJ2-7 and the DNA end casts doubt on the J call. Germline V gene sequence: CDR1 DFQATT, CDR2 SNEGSKA (reference sequence). The CDR3 spans 15 residues.

V usage is TRBV6-1 and J usage is TRBJ2-1; unclear D gene. Germline V lookup: CDR1 MNHNS, CDR2 SASEGT. The CDR3 length is 13 residues. The V gene lost 3 bases and the J gene lost 6 bases, with 9 bases spanning the gap. CDR3 DNA: TGTGCCAGCAGTGATTCAGTAGTCAATGAGCAGTTCTTC. It yields the protein CASSDSVVNEQFF.

A few counts support this clonotype. The CDR3 ends on some other residue instead of the conserved phenylalanine or tryptophan, so this is likely a read error. The DNA is omitted, as the CDR3 cannot be located on it reliably, and the CDR3 follows TCRdb's listing. The chain's CDR3 is CASTPTASSSYEQYFGP. The V call is TRBV6-1, the J call TRBJ1-1. The CDR3 totals 17 residues, both ends included. Per the germline V gene, CDR1 is MNHNS and CDR2 is SASEGT.

There are many counts of this clonotype. The chain is built from TRBV5-1 and TRBJ2-3; D assignment may be TRBD1 or TRBD2 (5 bases each). The CDR3 is made up of 15 amino acids. The ends were cut back, 4 bases at V and 5 bases at J, with 17 bases in the middle. Germline CDR1 is SGHRS and CDR2 is YFSETQ. CDR3 region: CASSDPGPHLDTQYF. The CDR3 DNA reads TGCGCCAGCAGCGATCCGGGACCCCATTTAGATACGCAGTATTTT.

V and J are TRBV5-5 and TRBJ2-2; the match to TRBD2 covers 10 bases. The germline V gene has CDR1 SGHKS and CDR2 YYEKEE (reference sequence). Losses at the gene ends were 2 bases for V and 2 bases for J; bases not matched to a gene: 3. The CDR3 runs 16 residues. The CDR3 sequence is CASSLGLAVNTGELFF. The CDR3 DNA is TGTGCCAGCAGCTTAGGACTAGCGGTAAACACCGGGGAGCTGTTTTTT. Drawing the rest from reference TRBV5-5 and TRBJ2-2, the complete variable domain is DAGVTQSPTHLIKTRGQQVTLRCSPISGHKSVSWYQQVLGQGPQFIFQYYEKEERGRGNFPDRFSARQFPNYSSELNVNALLLGDSALYLCASSLGLAVNTGELFFGEGSRLTVL.

This sequence joins TRBV7-2 and TRBJ2-5; possibly TRBD2 for D (6 bases). Germline CDR1 SGHTA, CDR2 FQGNSA. The CDR3 has 14 amino acids. V gave up 2 bases and J gave up 6 bases, with 13 bases separating them. The CDR3 spells CASSLKAGSQTQYF. CDR3 nucleotides: TGTGCCAGCAGCTTAAAAGCCGGGAGTCAGACCCAGTACTTC. Complete variable domain (other parts from reference TRBV7-2 and TRBJ2-5): GAGVSQSPSNKVTEKGKDVELRCDPISGHTALYWYRQSLGQGLEFLIYFQGNSAPDKSGLPSDRFSAERTGGSVSTLTIQRTQQEDSAVYLCASSLKAGSQTQYFGPGTRLLVL.

This clonotype was picked up a small number of times. The CDR3 DNA is TGTGCCAGCAGCTTACTCCGAGACTACGAGCAGTACTTC. Residues: CASSLLRDYEQYF. The chain combines TRBV7-2 with TRBJ2-3; D not certain. The J call may be wrong; the DNA end is better matched by TRBJ2-7. The CDR3 has 13 amino acids. Germline CDR1 reads SGHTA; CDR2 reads FQGNSA.

With respect to this clonotype: This is likely a read error, given that the CDR3 carries no conserved phenylalanine or tryptophan at its end. The DNA is omitted, as the CDR3 cannot be located on it reliably, and the CDR3 follows TCRdb's listing. The rearrangement joins TRBV5-1 to TRBJ2-7; the table's D call, TRBD1, was not checked against the DNA. The CDR3 is 17 residues long, counting both termini. In germline, CDR1 is SGHRS, CDR2 YFSETQ. The CDR3 here is CASSSDGQANYGYTFGS.

V is TRBV12-3 or TRBV12-4 and J is TRBJ2-5, with TRBD2 identical over 15 bases. The last part of the DNA fits TRBJ2-1 better; the J call may be wrong. This CDR3 spans 15 amino acids. CDR3 amino acids: CASSLGTSGRYEQFF. DNA for the CDR3: TGTGCCAGCAGTCTAGGGACTAGCGGGAGGTATGAGCAGTTCTTC.

The chain is built from TRBV7-9 and TRBJ2-3; D perhaps matches TRBD2 (7 bases). TRBJ2-1 matches the DNA end more closely, so the J call is doubtful. Germline V lookup: CDR1 SEHNR, CDR2 FQNEAQ (reference sequence). CDR3 length: 14 residues. The chain's CDR3 is CASSHRGRANEQFF. CDR3 DNA: TGTGCCAGCAGCCATAGGGGGAGGGCCAATGAGCAGTTCTTC.

This clonotype came up a few times. This rearrangement joins TRBV7-8 to TRBJ2-3; 8 bases agree with TRBD2. Trimming removed 5 bases from V and 4 bases from J; junction bases left unmatched: 17. CDR3 length equals 18 residues. CDR1 and CDR2 from the germline V gene are SGHVS and FQNEAQ. In DNA form, the CDR3 reads TGTGCCAGCAGCCTCCTAGCCCGGGTCGGGAGGGTTGCAGATACGCAGTATTTT. This encodes CASSLLARVGRVADTQYF. The whole variable domain, remainder taken from reference TRBV7-8 and TRBJ2-3, is GAGVSQSPRYKVAKRGQDVALRCDPISGHVSLFWYQQALGQGPEFLTYFQNEAQLDKSGLPSDRFFAERPEGSVSTLKIQRTQQEDSAVYLCASSLLARVGRVADTQYFGPGTRLTVL.

As regards this clonotype: This may come from a read error, since a much larger clone is one base off. The chain combines TRBV7-6 with TRBJ2-5; D might be TRBD2 (6 bases). CDR1 is SGHVS and CDR2 is FNYEAQ in the germline V gene. This CDR3 has 16 residues. The germline V and J ends were trimmed by 5 bases and 11 bases, with 27 bases remaining between them. CDR3 residues: CASSPIYAGGRNEQYF. In nucleotides, the CDR3 is TGTGCCAGCAGCCCTATTTATGCCGGGGGTCGTAATGAGCAGTACTTC.

This clonotype appeared once. The V call is TRBV6-8, the J call TRBJ2-5; possible D gene TRBD1, 6 bases. The CDR3 has 15 amino acids. The V gene lost 0 bases and the J gene lost 3 bases, with 11 bases spanning the gap. Germline-derived CDR1 and CDR2 are MNHGY and SAAAGT. CDR3 sequence: CASSYSVQGKETQYF. The DNA of the CDR3 is TGTGCCAGCAGTTACTCGGTACAGGGCAAAGAGACCCAGTACTTC.

This clonotype was detected a few times. This sequence joins TRBV7-2 and TRBJ2-5; 8 bases align to TRBD1. Gene TRBJ2-7 matches the end of the DNA better, so the J call may be wrong. The CDR3 has 15 residues. CDR1 and CDR2 from the germline V gene are SGHTA and FQGNSA. Here the CDR3 DNA reads TGTGCCAGCAGCTTACCGGGACAGGTAAAATACGAGCAGTACTTC. Amino acid sequence: CASSLPGQVKYEQYF.

The chain employs TRBV7-3 and TRBJ1-1, with TRBD1 matching over 7 bases. Germline lookup yields CDR1 SGHTA and CDR2 FQGTGA. The CDR3 has 13 residues. V shed 4 bases and J 4 bases; nucleotides not matched to a gene: 3. In DNA, the CDR3 is TGTGCCAGCAGCTCTGACAGGGCCACTGAAGCTTTCTTT. Amino acids: CASSSDRATEAFF. The full variable domain, in which reference TRBV7-3 and TRBJ1-1 provide the parts outside the CDR3, is GAGVSQTPSNKVTEKGKYVELRCDPISGHTALYWYRQSLGQGPEFLIYFQGTGAADDSGLPNDRFFAVRPEGSVSTLKIQRTERGDSAVYLCASSSDRATEAFFGQGTRLTVV.

V gene TRBV7-9 combines with J gene TRBJ2-3; 13 bases match TRBD2. The CDR3 sequence is 13 residues long. Per the germline V gene, CDR1 is SEHNR and CDR2 is FQNEAQ (reference sequence). Trimming at V came to 11 bases and at J to 5 bases, leaving 4 bases not matched to a gene. The CDR3 bases are TGTGCCTTCGGGACTAGCGGGATAGATACGCAGTATTTT. Residues: CAFGTSGIDTQYF.

The chain uses TRBV28 and TRBJ2-6; TRBD2 matches at 12 bases. The end of the DNA fits TRBJ2-1 better, so the J call may be wrong. This CDR3 spans 15 amino acids. CDR1 MDHEN and CDR2 SYDVKM come from the germline V gene. CDR3 sequence (DNA): TGTGCCAGCAGTCCCGGACTAGCGGGGAGCGATGAGCAGTTCTTC. Amino acid sequence: CASSPGLAGSDEQFF.

This rearrangement joins TRBV7-6 to TRBJ2-6, with 10 bases fitting TRBD2. TRBJ2-7 explains the end of the DNA better; the J call may be wrong. Per germline, CDR1 SGHVS and CDR2 FNYEAQ. The CDR3 sequence is 18 residues long. Written as DNA, the CDR3 is TGTGCCAGCAGCCCGCGACTCACCGGGACTAGCGCGACAGATACGCAGTACTTC. This sequence encodes CASSPRLTGTSATDTQYF.

V is TRBV2 and J is TRBJ2-4; 8 positions match TRBD2. Trimming removed 4 bases from V and 13 bases from J; junction bases left unmatched: 12. The CDR3 sequence is 14 residues long. The germline V gene encodes CDR1 SNHLY and CDR2 FYNNEI. For the CDR3, the DNA is TGTGCCAGCAGTGTAGCGGGGCTCTTCAATGAGCAGTACTTC. Encoded protein: CASSVAGLFNEQYF.